A selection of T cell receptor beta chains follows, all from one sample in a study of shared clonotypes between healthy human individuals. Sequencing used immunoSEQ multiplex PCR; TCRdb keeps in-frame clones, though not all of them. Of about 1.5 million clones in the sample, under 99% are singletons; the top ten hold around 0.47%. The sample taken for sequencing was naive CD4+ T cells sorted from blood. The receptors come from a man younger than 45 in good health. Both conserved end residues are part of each CDR3. A D gene is named only where the DNA matches it firmly. Clone size appears in some rows only: once, few, many, or a class for an expanded clone.

V gene	D gene	J gene	clone size	CDR3 DNA	CDR3 protein
TRBV11-2	.	TRBJ1-5	.	TGTGCCAGCAGCTTGGATGCGGGGGCTAATCAGCCCCAGCATTTT	CASSLDAGANQPQHF
TRBV6-5	TRBD2	TRBJ2-1	.	TGTGCCAGCAGGTTAGCGGGAGGCTACTACAATGAGCAGTTCTTC	CASRLAGGYYNEQFF
TRBV6-6	TRBD2	TRBJ2-5	once	TGTGCCAGCAGTCTCGGACTAGCGGGAGAACAAGAGACCCAGTACTTC	CASSLGLAGEQETQYF
TRBV19	TRBD2	TRBJ2-2	.	TGTGCCAGTAGTTACGGACCGGGACTAGCGGATCCCGGGGAGCTGTTTTTT	CASSYGPGLADPGELFF
TRBV15	TRBD1	TRBJ1-5	.	TGTGCCACCAGCAGAGGGGCCCGACAGGGACATCAGCCCCAGCATTTT	CATSRGARQGHQPQHF
TRBV27	.	TRBJ2-7	.	TGTGCCAGCAGCCTGGAATGGACAGTCCCCTACGAGCAGTACTTC	CASSLEWTVPYEQYF
TRBV5-4	.	TRBJ2-7	.	TGTGCCAGCAGCTTGGGGGCTGGATTCTACGAGCAGTACTTC	CASSLGAGFYEQYF
TRBV9	.	TRBJ2-1	.	TGTGCCAGCAGCCCAACTACCCGCTCCTACAATGAGCAGTTCTTC	CASSPTTRSYNEQFF
TRBV27	TRBD1	TRBJ2-7	.	TGTGCCAGCAGCCGCCTTGGACAGGGGGGTTACGAGCAGTACTTC	CASSRLGQGGYEQYF
TRBV11-2	.	TRBJ2-2	.	TGTGCCAGCAGCTTGGGGCTACGCGCCGGGGAGCTGTTTTTT	CASSLGLRAGELFF
TRBV28	.	TRBJ2-2	once	TGTGCCAGCAGACTAACTACCACCGGGGAGCTGTTTTTT	CASRLTTTGELFF
TRBV29-1	.	TRBJ2-7	.	TGCAGCGTTGGGAAGAGGGAGACCTACGAGCAGTACTTC	CSVGKRETYEQYF
TRBV30	TRBD1	TRBJ1-1	.	TGTGCCTCTAGCGGACAGGGACTAAAGCGGGCTTTCTTT	CASSGQGLKRAFF
TRBV11-1	TRBD2	TRBJ2-3	.	TGTGCCAGCAGCAAAGGGACTAGCGGGAGAGGAAGGGCAGATACGCAGTATTTT	CASSKGTSGRGRADTQYF
TRBV7-9	.	TRBJ2-3	.	TGTGCCAGCAGCTTTGGGGGGGCCTTTCTGGATACGCAGTATTTT	CASSFGGAFLDTQYF
TRBV11-3	TRBD1	TRBJ2-5	.	TGTGCCAGCAGCAAGACGACAGGGGGCGCGGAGACCCAGTACTTC	CASSKTTGGAETQYF
TRBV4-1	.	TRBJ1-4	.	TGCGCCAGCAGCCAAGCCCAGGGTGGAACTAATGAAAAACTGTTTTTT	CASSQAQGGTNEKLFF
TRBV7-2	TRBD1	TRBJ2-7	.	TGTGCCAGCAGCTTGACAGGGGGGTACGAGCAGTACTTC	CASSLTGGYEQYF
TRBV7-6	.	TRBJ2-2	.	TGTGCCAGCAGCCCCTTGTGGTCGGCGGGCGATAACACCGGGGAGCTGTTTTTT	CASSPLWSAGDNTGELFF
TRBV19	.	TRBJ2-7	.	TGTGCCAGTAGTATAGTCTTCCAACTCGAGCAGTACTTC	CASSIVFQLEQYF
TRBV29-1	.	TRBJ2-7	.	TGCAGCGTTGAAGGTGGTGGGAGCTCCTACGAGCAGTACTTC	CSVEGGGSSYEQYF
TRBV9	.	TRBJ2-5	.	TGTGCCAGCAGCGTCGGGGTGGGCCAAGAGACCCAGTACTTC	CASSVGVGQETQYF
TRBV5-1	.	TRBJ2-7	.	TGCGCCAGCAGCCCCACCCAGGCCTACGAGCAGTACTTC	CASSPTQAYEQYF
TRBV18	.	TRBJ1-1	.	TGTGCCAGCTCACCGGAACAGGGCACTGAAGCTTTCTTT	CASSPEQGTEAFF
TRBV5-6	.	TRBJ1-3	.	TGTGCCAGCAGCCAATTCCCCGGGGCCTCTGGAAACACCATATATTTT	CASSQFPGASGNTIYF
TRBV18	TRBD2	TRBJ2-5	.	TGTGCCAGCTCAGTCGACCGGGGACTAGCGTGGAGGGGCCAGTACTTC	CASSVDRGLAWRGQYF
TRBV19	.	TRBJ2-5	.	TGTGCCTCCTCCTTGGGAATGCAAGAGACCCAGTACTTC	CASSLGMQETQYF
TRBV7-2	TRBD2	TRBJ2-7	.	TGTGCCAGCAGCTTAGAACTAGCGGGAACTTACGAGCAGTACTTC	CASSLELAGTYEQYF
TRBV29-1	TRBD2	TRBJ2-1	.	TGCAGCGCCGGTCCAGCGGGAGGCTACAATGAGCAGTTCTTC	CSAGPAGGYNEQFF
TRBV11-2	TRBD1	TRBJ2-1	.	TGTGCCAGCAGTTCTTTTAAGGGCGGGGACAGGGGTTACAATGAGCAGTTCTTC	CASSSFKGGDRGYNEQFF
TRBV7-9	.	TRBJ1-5	.	TGTGCCAGCAGCTTTGAGTATAGCAATCAGCCCCAGCATTTT	CASSFEYSNQPQHF
TRBV4-3	.	TRBJ2-5	.	TGCGCCAGCAGCCAATTCGGGAATAACGGGGAGACCCAGTACTTC	CASSQFGNNGETQYF
TRBV9	.	TRBJ2-5	.	TGTGCCAGCAGCGCTGTGGGTGGCTTCGGACAAGAGACCCAGTACTTC	CASSAVGGFGQETQYF
TRBV7-2	TRBD1	TRBJ2-7	.	TGTGCCAGCAGCTCAGTCCGGACAGGGGGATTCTACGAGCAGTACTTC	CASSSVRTGGFYEQYF
TRBV6-1	.	TRBJ1-4	.	TGTGCCAGCAGTGAAATGAGGGGAGCAACTAATGAAAAACTGTTTTTT	CASSEMRGATNEKLFF
TRBV19	.	TRBJ2-2	.	TGTGCCAGTAGGGACCCGGGAAGGACCGGGGAGCTGTTTTTT	CASRDPGRTGELFF
TRBV5-6	.	TRBJ1-2	.	TGTGCCAGCCTCAAAAAGAACAGAGATGGCTACACCTTC	CASLKKNRDGYTF
TRBV18	TRBD1	TRBJ2-3	.	TGTGCCAGCTCACTTGACAGGGGCGCCGCAGATACGCAGTATTTT	CASSLDRGAADTQYF
TRBV28	TRBD1	TRBJ1-1	.	TGTGCCAGCAGGGAACAGGGGGCGAAAACTGAAGCTTTCTTT	CASREQGAKTEAFF
TRBV11-3	.	TRBJ2-1	.	TGTGCCAGCAGCTTACTAGGGGCCTCCTACAATGAGCAGTTCTTC	CASSLLGASYNEQFF
TRBV7-9	TRBD1	TRBJ1-4	.	TGTGCCAGCAGCCTCACACAGGGGCCAAATGAAAAACTGTTTTTT	CASSLTQGPNEKLFF
TRBV28	TRBD2	TRBJ2-1	.	TGTGCCAGCAGTTATACTAGCGGGGTCCGAGATGAGCAGTTCTTC	CASSYTSGVRDEQFF
TRBV5-1	.	TRBJ1-3	.	TGCGCCAGCAGCTTGGGTAGAGTCGGAAACACCATATATTTT	CASSLGRVGNTIYF
TRBV5-4	.	TRBJ2-2	.	TGTGCCAGCAGCCCGAAAGAAGGCCCCTCGCCGACCGGGGAGCTGTTTTTT	CASSPKEGPSPTGELFF
TRBV11-3	.	TRBJ2-3	.	TGTGCCAGCGGCACCCACTCTGGCACAGATACGCAGTATTTT	CASGTHSGTDTQYF